This is a list of T cell receptor beta chains from one sample in a study of T-cell reconstitution after alpha-beta-depleted transplantation in children. TCRdb re-called the PCR reads through MiXCR, storing one row per CDR3 protein. This table has hundreds of thousands of distinct CDR3 sequences, over 10% appearing once. This specimen was PBMCs, mostly from graft donor cells, taken 360 days after TCRalphabeta/CD19-depleted stem cell transplant. These receptors originate from a male patient aged 5 to 17 who had a stem cell transplant for acute myeloid leukemia, so the T cells may come from the graft donor. The CDR3 runs from the conserved cysteine through the conserved F or W. Fields, in order: D gene, J gene, V gene, clone size, CDR3 protein, CDR3 DNA. The D gene is left open where the match is weak. Clone size is shown for a subset of rows, as once, few, many or a class of expanded clone.

d_gene: TRBD2
j_gene: TRBJ2-7
v_gene: TRBV23-1
abundance: few
CDR3aa: CASSQYLAGDYEQYF
CDR3nt: TGCGCCAGCAGTCAATACTTAGCGGGGGACTACGAGCAGTACTTC

d_gene: TRBD2
j_gene: TRBJ2-1
v_gene: TRBV20-1
abundance: .
CDR3aa: CSAELAGGYNEQFF
CDR3nt: TGCAGTGCTGAACTAGCGGGAGGATACAATGAGCAGTTCTTC

d_gene: .
j_gene: TRBJ1-5
v_gene: TRBV29-1
abundance: .
CDR3aa: CSVGPGPLGNQPQHF
CDR3nt: TGCAGCGTTGGCCCCGGGCCCCTGGGCAATCAGCCCCAGCATTTT

d_gene: .
j_gene: TRBJ2-1
v_gene: TRBV27
abundance: .
CDR3aa: CASSYGSDNEQFF
CDR3nt: TGTGCCAGCAGTTACGGGTCAGACAATGAGCAGTTCTTC

d_gene: .
j_gene: TRBJ2-6
v_gene: TRBV29-1
abundance: few
CDR3aa: CSVLKGPGANVLTF
CDR3nt: TGCAGCGTTTTGAAAGGGCCTGGGGCCAACGTCCTGACTTTC

d_gene: .
j_gene: TRBJ1-4
v_gene: TRBV6-5
abundance: .
CDR3aa: CASSCPGTHNEKLFF
CDR3nt: TGTGCCAGCAGTTGCCCCGGGACTCATAATGAAAAACTGTTTTTT

d_gene: .
j_gene: TRBJ2-6
v_gene: TRBV29-1
abundance: few
CDR3aa: CSVESTGAMAGANVLTF
CDR3nt: TGCAGCGTTGAATCAACTGGGGCGATGGCTGGGGCCAACGTCCTGACTTTC

d_gene: TRBD2
j_gene: TRBJ2-3
v_gene: TRBV27
abundance: many
CDR3aa: CASTHLSSGRDDTQYF
CDR3nt: TGTGCCAGCACTCATTTATCTAGCGGGCGGGACGATACGCAGTATTTT

d_gene: .
j_gene: TRBJ2-7
v_gene: TRBV20-1
abundance: .
CDR3aa: CSARDFLARSEQYF
CDR3nt: TGCAGTGCTAGAGATTTCTTGGCCCGCAGCGAGCAGTACTTC

d_gene: .
j_gene: TRBJ2-7
v_gene: TRBV7-8
abundance: .
CDR3aa: CASSPMQGSLPYEQYF
CDR3nt: TGTGCCAGCAGCCCAATGCAGGGATCGCTCCCCTACGAGCAGTACTTC

d_gene: TRBD2
j_gene: TRBJ2-2
v_gene: TRBV28
abundance: .
CDR3aa: CASNEGSGANTGELFF
CDR3nt: TGTGCCAGCAACGAGGGTAGCGGGGCGAACACCGGGGAGCTGTTTTTT

d_gene: .
j_gene: TRBJ2-1
v_gene: TRBV6-5
abundance: few
CDR3aa: CASSYLVPSSGNEQFF
CDR3nt: TGTGCCAGCAGTTACCTGGTCCCCTCTAGTGGGAATGAGCAGTTCTTC

d_gene: .
j_gene: TRBJ2-3
v_gene: TRBV21-1
abundance: few
CDR3aa: CASSKAATLTDTQYF
CDR3nt: TGTGCCAGCAGCAAAGCGGCCACTCTCACAGATACGCAGTATTTT

d_gene: .
j_gene: TRBJ2-7
v_gene: TRBV3-1
abundance: few
CDR3aa: CASSQTTPYEQYF
CDR3nt: TGTGCCAGCAGCCAAACCACACCCTACGAGCAGTACTTC

d_gene: .
j_gene: TRBJ2-5
v_gene: TRBV7-2
abundance: few
CDR3aa: CASSLAYAQETQYF
CDR3nt: TGTGCCAGCAGCTTAGCGTACGCCCAAGAGACCCAGTACTTC

d_gene: .
j_gene: TRBJ2-7
v_gene: TRBV12-3/TRBV12-4
abundance: .
CDR3aa: CAGRSRGYEQYF
CDR3nt: TGTGCCGGCAGGTCCCGGGGGTACGAGCAGTACTTC

d_gene: .
j_gene: TRBJ1-6
v_gene: TRBV10-3
abundance: few
CDR3aa: CAISESQGSSPLHF
CDR3nt: TGTGCCATCAGTGAGTCCCAGGGGAGTTCACCCCTCCACTTT

d_gene: TRBD1
j_gene: TRBJ2-7
v_gene: TRBV6-1
abundance: .
CDR3aa: CASSRQGVAPYEQYF
CDR3nt: TGTGCCAGCAGTCGCCAGGGGGTAGCTCCTTACGAGCAGTACTTC

d_gene: TRBD2
j_gene: TRBJ2-2
v_gene: TRBV20-1
abundance: .
CDR3aa: CSAQLAGGGTGELFF
CDR3nt: TGCAGTGCTCAACTAGCGGGAGGTGGGACCGGGGAGCTGTTTTTT

d_gene: .
j_gene: TRBJ1-4
v_gene: TRBV12-3/TRBV12-4
abundance: many
CDR3aa: CASGGPGSHEKLFF
CDR3nt: TGTGCCAGCGGGGGCCCCGGGTCCCATGAAAAACTGTTTTTT

d_gene: .
j_gene: TRBJ1-1
v_gene: TRBV20-1
abundance: .
CDR3aa: CSALARRTEAFF
CDR3nt: TGCAGTGCTCTAGCGCGGAGGACTGAAGCTTTCTTT

d_gene: TRBD2
j_gene: TRBJ2-1
v_gene: TRBV29-1
abundance: .
CDR3aa: CSVSNRLARNEQFF
CDR3nt: TGCAGCGTTTCAAACCGACTAGCAAGGAATGAGCAGTTCTTC

d_gene: .
j_gene: TRBJ2-7
v_gene: TRBV20-1
abundance: .
CDR3aa: CSARTQVPAEQYF
CDR3nt: TGCAGTGCTAGGACCCAGGTTCCCGCTGAGCAGTACTTC

d_gene: .
j_gene: TRBJ1-1
v_gene: TRBV7-3
abundance: many
CDR3aa: CASSLEGNTEAFF
CDR3nt: TGTGCCAGCAGCTTAGAAGGGAACACTGAAGCTTTCTTT

d_gene: .
j_gene: TRBJ2-3
v_gene: TRBV28
abundance: .
CDR3aa: CASTLPGKDTQYF
CDR3nt: TGTGCCAGCACCTTGCCGGGGAAGGATACGCAGTATTTT

d_gene: TRBD1
j_gene: TRBJ1-1
v_gene: TRBV5-6
abundance: many
CDR3aa: CASSFPGQGITEAFF
CDR3nt: TGTGCCAGCAGCTTCCCTGGACAGGGGATAACTGAAGCTTTCTTT

d_gene: .
j_gene: TRBJ1-1
v_gene: TRBV7-9
abundance: .
CDR3aa: CASSLSWADQREAFF
CDR3nt: TGTGCCAGCAGCTTATCGTGGGCGGACCAGCGTGAGGCTTTCTTT

d_gene: TRBD2
j_gene: TRBJ2-1
v_gene: TRBV18
abundance: .
CDR3aa: CASSLSGTSGNYEQFF
CDR3nt: TGTGCCAGCTCACTGTCCGGGACTAGCGGGAACTATGAGCAGTTCTTC

d_gene: .
j_gene: TRBJ2-7
v_gene: TRBV30
abundance: .
CDR3aa: CAWEFKGNEQYF
CDR3nt: TGTGCCTGGGAGTTTAAAGGTAACGAGCAGTACTTC

d_gene: .
j_gene: TRBJ2-5
v_gene: TRBV20-1
abundance: .
CDR3aa: CSARGHGPLVATQYF
CDR3nt: TGCAGTGCTAGAGGCCACGGGCCTCTTGTGGCGACCCAGTACTTC

d_gene: .
j_gene: TRBJ1-5
v_gene: TRBV7-9
abundance: .
CDR3aa: CASSAERYSNQPQHF
CDR3nt: TGTGCCAGCAGCGCTGAGCGTTATAGCAATCAGCCCCAGCATTTT

d_gene: .
j_gene: TRBJ2-5
v_gene: TRBV30
abundance: few
CDR3aa: CAWSVGAVGETQYF
CDR3nt: TGTGCCTGGAGTGTCGGGGCGGTCGGGGAGACCCAGTACTTC

d_gene: .
j_gene: TRBJ2-2
v_gene: TRBV19
abundance: .
CDR3aa: CATDRRANTGELFF
CDR3nt: TGTGCCACCGACCGCAGGGCGAACACCGGGGAGCTGTTTTTT

d_gene: .
j_gene: TRBJ2-7
v_gene: TRBV28
abundance: many
CDR3aa: CASSYRAYEQYF
CDR3nt: TGTGCCAGCAGCTACAGGGCCTACGAGCAGTACTTC

d_gene: TRBD2
j_gene: TRBJ2-3
v_gene: TRBV7-2
abundance: .
CDR3aa: CASSSPGLAGVRDTQYF
CDR3nt: TGTGCCAGCAGCTCCCCGGGACTAGCGGGAGTTCGAGATACGCAGTATTTT

d_gene: TRBD2
j_gene: TRBJ2-7
v_gene: TRBV11-2
abundance: few
CDR3aa: CASSRPGTSGRASVYEQYF
CDR3nt: TGTGCCAGCAGCCGCCCCGGGACTAGCGGGAGGGCCTCGGTCTACGAGCAGTACTTC

d_gene: TRBD1
j_gene: TRBJ2-1
v_gene: TRBV29-1
abundance: .
CDR3aa: CSVGQGVYNEQFF
CDR3nt: TGCAGCGTTGGACAGGGTGTATACAATGAGCAGTTCTTC

d_gene: TRBD2
j_gene: TRBJ2-1
v_gene: TRBV5-1
abundance: many
CDR3aa: CASSLAALAGKEQFF
CDR3nt: TGCGCCAGCAGCTTGGCCGCTCTAGCGGGAAAAGAGCAGTTCTTC

d_gene: .
j_gene: TRBJ2-1
v_gene: TRBV6-5
abundance: many
CDR3aa: CASSPTEGRGGQFF
CDR3nt: TGTGCCAGCAGCCCGACCGAGGGGAGGGGGGGGCAGTTCTTC

d_gene: .
j_gene: TRBJ1-2
v_gene: TRBV6-1
abundance: many
CDR3aa: CASSSLEESGGYTF
CDR3nt: TGTGCCAGCAGTAGTTTGGAAGAGAGCGGTGGCTACACCTTC

d_gene: .
j_gene: TRBJ1-2
v_gene: TRBV28
abundance: .
CDR3aa: CASSSYPDSLYGYTF
CDR3nt: TGTGCCAGCAGTTCATACCCGGACAGCCTGTATGGCTACACCTTC

d_gene: TRBD2
j_gene: TRBJ2-5
v_gene: TRBV15
abundance: .
CDR3aa: CATSRGVLALQETQYF
CDR3nt: TGTGCCACCAGCAGAGGGGTACTAGCGCTTCAAGAGACCCAGTACTTC

d_gene: .
j_gene: TRBJ1-5
v_gene: TRBV20-1
abundance: .
CDR3aa: CSARNRDLEIRNQPQHF
CDR3nt: TGCAGTGCTAGAAATAGGGACCTGGAGATTCGCAATCAGCCCCAGCATTTT

d_gene: .
j_gene: TRBJ2-1
v_gene: TRBV5-1
abundance: .
CDR3aa: CASSYWTAKRRWEQFF
CDR3nt: TGCGCCAGCAGCTACTGGACAGCGAAGCGGAGATGGGAGCAGTTCTTC

d_gene: TRBD1
j_gene: TRBJ2-5
v_gene: TRBV9
abundance: few
CDR3aa: CASSGAGTEETQYF
CDR3nt: TGTGCCAGCAGCGGAGCCGGGACAGAAGAGACCCAGTACTTC

d_gene: TRBD2
j_gene: TRBJ2-3
v_gene: TRBV30
abundance: few
CDR3aa: CAWGAGATDTQYF
CDR3nt: TGTGCCTGGGGTGCGGGAGCAACAGATACGCAGTATTTT

d_gene: TRBD2
j_gene: TRBJ2-3
v_gene: TRBV18
abundance: .
CDR3aa: CASSPPGGPSDTQYF
CDR3nt: TGTGCCAGCTCACCACCGGGAGGGCCCTCAGATACGCAGTATTTT

d_gene: .
j_gene: TRBJ1-5
v_gene: TRBV20-1
abundance: many
CDR3aa: CSAPSEGVQPQHF
CDR3nt: TGCAGTGCTCCATCCGAGGGGGTTCAGCCCCAGCATTTT

d_gene: .
j_gene: TRBJ2-7
v_gene: TRBV28
abundance: .
CDR3aa: CASSSWTATYEQYF
CDR3nt: TGTGCCAGCAGTTCCTGGACCGCCACCTACGAGCAGTACTTC

d_gene: .
j_gene: TRBJ2-2
v_gene: TRBV29-1
abundance: many
CDR3aa: CSVVRRGTGELFF
CDR3nt: TGCAGCGTTGTTCGTCGCGGGACCGGGGAGCTGTTTTTT

d_gene: .
j_gene: TRBJ1-5
v_gene: TRBV7-2
abundance: .
CDR3aa: CASSPIGEINQPQHF
CDR3nt: TGTGCCAGCAGCCCGATTGGGGAGATCAATCAGCCCCAGCATTTT

d_gene: .
j_gene: TRBJ2-3
v_gene: TRBV5-1
abundance: .
CDR3aa: CASSLDSAGTDTQYF
CDR3nt: TGCGCCAGCAGCTTGGATTCGGCTGGCACAGATACGCAGTATTTT

d_gene: .
j_gene: TRBJ1-1
v_gene: TRBV20-1
abundance: many
CDR3aa: CSARRDTEAFF
CDR3nt: TGCAGTGCTCGCAGGGACACTGAAGCTTTCTTT

d_gene: TRBD2
j_gene: TRBJ2-2
v_gene: TRBV5-5
abundance: many
CDR3aa: CASSLGGSGTGELFF
CDR3nt: TGTGCCAGCAGCTTGGGCGGGAGCGGCACCGGGGAGCTGTTTTTT

d_gene: .
j_gene: TRBJ2-1
v_gene: TRBV7-8
abundance: .
CDR3aa: CASSLGSGLYNEQFF
CDR3nt: TGTGCCAGCAGCTTAGGTTCAGGGCTCTACAATGAGCAGTTCTTC

d_gene: TRBD1
j_gene: TRBJ2-1
v_gene: TRBV28
abundance: .
CDR3aa: CASSSRHHPDRAGDEQFF
CDR3nt: TGTGCCAGCAGCTCCCGTCATCATCCGGACAGGGCAGGAGATGAGCAGTTCTTC

d_gene: .
j_gene: TRBJ2-1
v_gene: TRBV28
abundance: .
CDR3aa: CASTLSPHEQFF
CDR3nt: TGTGCCAGCACCCTATCCCCGCATGAGCAGTTCTTC

d_gene: .
j_gene: TRBJ2-5
v_gene: TRBV29-1
abundance: many
CDR3aa: CSVEEGNQETQYF
CDR3nt: TGCAGCGTTGAAGAAGGGAACCAAGAGACCCAGTACTTC

d_gene: TRBD2
j_gene: TRBJ2-1
v_gene: TRBV15
abundance: few
CDR3aa: CATSRGLFSGRDNEQFF
CDR3nt: TGTGCCACCAGCAGAGGACTTTTTAGCGGGAGGGACAATGAGCAGTTCTTC